The T cell receptor (beta chain) under discussion was sequenced for a study of blood T cell repertoires in COVID-19. Assay used: immunoSEQ multiplex PCR; TCRdb lists only in-frame clones, some missing. The sample shows some 420,000 clones, around 89% of them seen only once. V was pared by 0 bases and J by 9 bases, with 12 bases of the junction left unmatched. The CDR3 sequence is 17 residues long. Germline V gene sequence: CDR1 MGHRA, CDR2 YSYEKL. This clone was counted a single time. The V call is TRBV4-1, the J call TRBJ2-5, with 11 bases fitting TRBD2. The sequenced material came from PBMCs or T cells enriched from blood (not recorded which). The origin of this receptor is a man aged 30-40 years who had recovered from COVID-19. The CDR3 bases are TGCGCCAGCAGCCAAGAGGGGACTAGCGGAGCTTCCAGGGCCCAGTACTTC. This translates into CASSQEGTSGASRAQYF.